Following are 20 T cell receptor delta chains from one sample sequenced in a study of Vδ1+ human thymocytes. Findings of the study overall: Thymic TRG and TRD repertoires appeared highly polyclonal.

Sequences come from RNA converted to cDNA by reverse transcription. Pooled V-gene forward primers with one constant-region reverse primer generated the CDR3 amplicons by multiplex PCR. TCRdb re-called clones from the multiplex PCR reads via CATT. The sample lists roughly 25,000 delta-chain clones; about 31% were seen once. These receptors have no known antigen. Sequencing used Vdelta1+ gamma-delta thymocytes from the thymus. The subset: FACS-sorted CD3+ TCRalphabeta- TCRVdelta1+ TCRVdelta2- thymocytes. Receptors originate from a boy younger than two who had congenital heart surgery.

About this clone: One base away lies a much larger clone, so this may be a sequencing read error. The same CDR3 can be traced to other DNA sequences in this sample. The V and J genes are TRDV1 and TRDJ1; D ambiguous. This CDR3 contains 17 residues. CDR1 is TSWWSYY, CDR2 QGS, per germline. The CDR3 loop reads CALGNYRHRSYTDKLIF. DNA for the CDR3: TGTGCTCTTGGGAACTACCGGCACCGGTCGTACACCGATAAGCTCATCTTT.

V and J are TRDV1 and TRDJ1; D is unclear. This CDR3 comprises 10 residues. Trimming pared 4 bases from V and 4 bases from J, leaving 1 base between. The germline V gene has CDR1 TSWWSYY and CDR2 QGS. CDR3 region: CALGGDKLIF. The DNA of the CDR3 is TGTGCTCTTGGGGGCGATAAACTCATCTTT.

This clone was observed once. This chain connects TRDV1 to TRDJ1; the match to TRDD3 covers 7 bases. V shed 4 bases and J 10 bases; nucleotides not matched to a gene: 24. The germline gives CDR1 TSWWSYY, CDR2 QGS. This CDR3 is built from 18 residues. This CDR3 is CALGGGFRDWGPYTGLIF. As DNA, the CDR3 is TGTGCTCTTGGGGGAGGTTTCCGGGACTGGGGTCCTTACACGGGACTCATCTTT.

This clone occurred a few times. The chain uses TRDV1 and TRDJ1, with D perhaps matching TRDD3 (5 bases). CDR1 is TSWWSYY and CDR2 is QGS in the germline V gene. The CDR3 sequence is 15 residues long. V gave up 2 bases and J gave up 5 bases, with 15 bases separating them. CDR3 in DNA: TGTGCTCTTGGGGAAGGGGGCACCAGGGCTGATAAACTCATCTTT. Its protein is CALGEGGTRADKLIF.

Turning to this clone: A much larger clone lies one base from this, so it may be a read error. In the same sample, other DNA sequences code for this CDR3. The V and J genes are TRDV1 and TRDJ1, with TRDD3 matching 9 bases. V was pared by 3 bases and J by 0 bases, with 20 bases of the junction left unmatched. CDR3 size: 21 residues. The germline gives CDR1 TSWWSYY, CDR2 QGS. CDR3 DNA: TGTGCTCTTGGGGAGCTAGGGGTCCTACTGGGGATACGGCCGTACACCGATAAACTCATCTTT. Protein: CALGELGVLLGIRPYTDKLIF.

The count of this clone is one. A much more abundant neighbour one base away suggests this may be a read error. This rearrangement joins TRDV1 to TRDJ1; D may be TRDD2 or TRDD3 (5 bases each). The CDR3 spans 20 residues. Trimming stripped 1 base from V and 0 bases from J, with 24 bases between. Germline values: CDR1 TSWWSYY, CDR2 QGS. Here the CDR3 DNA reads TGTGCTCTTGGGGAACGGGGACTGACTTCACACCCTACACACACCGATAAACTCATCTTT. This codes for CALGERGLTSHPTHTDKLIF.

The V gene is TRDV1, the J gene TRDJ1, with a tentative D call TRDD2 (5 bases). The germline V and J ends were trimmed by 1 base and 0 bases, with 21 bases remaining between them. Germline CDR1 and CDR2: TSWWSYY and QGS. The CDR3 spans 19 residues. CDR3 DNA: TGTGCTCTTGGGGAACCTCGCCGCTCTTCCCGCTTGTACACCGATAAACTCATCTTT. Translation: CALGEPRRSSRLYTDKLIF.

With regard to this clone: The junction departs from the called germline gene at one end, perhaps through a read error. This chain connects TRDV1 to TRDJ1; 8 bases map to TRDD2. The CDR3 is 22 residues long. Looked up from germline, CDR1 is TSWWSYY and CDR2 is QGS. The CDR3 nucleotides are TGTGCTCTTGGGGAACTGAGCCTTCCTAGGGAGTACTGTGGGGGGAAATCCGATAAACCCATCTTT. It encodes CALGELSLPREYCGGKSDKPIF.

This chain joins TRDV1 and TRDJ1; TRDD3 is a possible D gene (6 bases). Germline V gene data show CDR1 as TSWWSYY and CDR2 as QGS. This CDR3 is built from 15 residues. Trimming shortened V by 1 base and J by 4 bases, and 13 bases separated the two germline ends. The CDR3 reads CALGERGSWDDKLIF. The CDR3 DNA follows: TGTGCTCTTGGGGAACGGGGGAGCTGGGACGATAAACTCATCTTT.

This clone was seen a handful of times. Other DNA sequences from this sample encode an identical CDR3 as well. This chain joins TRDV1 and TRDJ1; D not certain. The CDR3 contains 14 residues. V lost 1 base and J lost 4, with 10 bases in between. Germline V lookup: CDR1 TSWWSYY, CDR2 QGS. CDR3 in amino acids: CALGEPTRRDKLIF. DNA of the CDR3: TGTGCTCTTGGGGAACCAACCAGGCGCGATAAACTCATCTTT.

This clone occurred a few times. The sample has other DNA sequences that encode this CDR3 too. This chain uses TRDV1 with TRDJ1; D is perhaps TRDD3 (6 bases). This CDR3 is built from 21 residues. The germline V gene encodes CDR1 TSWWSYY and CDR2 QGS. Trimming took off 3 bases at V and 0 bases at J, with 29 bases between the two ends. CDR3 in amino acids: CALGDPLGGTPVPVYTDKLIF. The DNA of the CDR3 is TGTGCTCTTGGGGATCCCCTTGGGGGGACACCGGTCCCTGTGTACACCGATAAACTCATCTTT.

This chain uses TRDV1 with TRDJ1, with no clear D. This CDR3 has 17 amino acids. V gave up 5 bases and J gave up 0 bases, with 19 bases separating them. Germline-derived CDR1 and CDR2 are TSWWSYY and QGS. The CDR3 DNA reads TGTGCTCTTGGGCCCCACCCCAGTGGACTATACACCGATAAACTCATCTTT. Its translation: CALGPHPSGLYTDKLIF.

Note on this clone: Other DNA sequences in this sample translate to the same CDR3. The rearrangement joins TRDV1 to TRDJ1; no clear D. CDR1 is TSWWSYY, CDR2 QGS, per germline. The CDR3 spans 16 residues. V was pared by 4 bases and J by 0 bases, with 15 bases between. The CDR3 loop reads CALGANRDSNTDKLIF. The CDR3 DNA reads TGTGCTCTTGGGGCGAACAGGGACTCAAACACCGATAAACTCATCTTT.

As regards this clone: Other DNA sequences from this sample encode an identical CDR3 as well. The chain recombines TRDV1 with TRDJ1; 12 positions agree with TRDD3. This CDR3 is 18 amino acids long. Unmatched junction bases numbered 12, after V lost 4 bases and J lost 3 bases. Germline CDR1 is TSWWSYY and CDR2 is QGS. The CDR3 loop is CALGVRPSAGGYADKLIF. The CDR3 coding sequence is TGTGCTCTTGGGGTACGACCTTCAGCTGGGGGATACGCCGATAAACTCATCTTT.

The table lists this clone with a few counts. This chain joins TRDV1 and TRDJ1; a weak D match, TRDD3 (6 bases). This CDR3 region has 21 residues. In germline, CDR1 is TSWWSYY, CDR2 QGS. Trimming removed 3 bases from V and 0 bases from J, with 29 bases in between. The CDR3 coding sequence is TGTGCTCTTGGGGACTCACTCCAGGCCTTCGGGCGTACTGGGAACACCGATAAACTCATCTTT. Amino acids: CALGDSLQAFGRTGNTDKLIF.

The count of this clone is one. The chain uses TRDV1 and TRDJ1; 10 positions match TRDD3. The germline V gene encodes CDR1 TSWWSYY and CDR2 QGS. The CDR3 spans 23 residues. The junction had 25 bases not matched to a gene; V was cut back by 2 bases and J by 1 base. CDR3 nucleotides: TGTGCTCTTGGGGAAAACCTCGCGGGGGTCGCCAACTGGGGGATGCCTCGCACCGATAAACTCATCTTT. Translated, it gives CALGENLAGVANWGMPRTDKLIF.

The chain recombines TRDV1 with TRDJ1; tentatively, D is TRDD2 or TRDD3 (5 bases each). This CDR3 has 14 amino acids. Germline lookup yields CDR1 TSWWSYY and CDR2 QGS. The ends were cut back, 4 bases at V and 9 bases at J, with 18 bases in the middle. In DNA, the CDR3 is TGTGCTCTTGGGGGCATGGGGACCCTTCATCAACTCATCTTT. Its translation: CALGGMGTLHQLIF.

V is TRDV1 and J is TRDJ1, with 8 bases that match TRDD3. CDR3 length: 24 residues. The germline CDR1 and CDR2 sequences are TSWWSYY and QGS. The V and J ends lost 2 bases and 0 bases, in that order; junction bases with no gene match: 29. The chain's CDR3 is CALGEVGGPLLCLLGGRYTDKLIF. The CDR3 DNA sequence: TGTGCTCTTGGGGAAGTTGGAGGGCCCCTACTATGCCTACTGGGGGGAAGGTACACCGATAAACTCATCTTT.

This clone has more than one count but fewer than ten. This chain joins TRDV1 and TRDJ1; D not certain. The CDR3 length is 16 residues. Germline V gene sequence: CDR1 TSWWSYY, CDR2 QGS. V was clipped by 3 bases and J by 4 bases, with 18 bases between them. CDR3 loop: CALGDILGTLIDKLIF. Here the CDR3 DNA reads TGTGCTCTTGGGGACATCCTCGGGACTCTGATCGATAAACTCATCTTT.

V gene TRDV1 combines with J gene TRDJ1, with TRDD3 matching over 13 bases. Germline CDR1 TSWWSYY, CDR2 QGS. V lost 1 base and J lost 1; bases outside the gene matches: 24. The CDR3 is made up of 24 amino acids. Written as DNA, the CDR3 is TGTGCTCTTGGGGAACGCTTCCTTCCTATTCCCCTACTGGGGGATACGCTGCGCACCGATAAACTCATCTTT. Residues: CALGERFLPIPLLGDTLRTDKLIF.